One and the same sample provided the 29 T cell receptor beta chains below, sequenced in a study of T cells after yellow fever vaccination. Each CDR3 protein gets one entry after TCRdb re-called the 5' RACE reads with MiXCR. This sample has approximately 70,000 distinct CDR3 sequences, with approximately 7% found just once. The source was CD8+ T cells sorted from PBMCs, collected more than 35 days after the first yellow fever vaccination. These receptor sequences come from a man younger than 30 who received the YFV17D yellow fever vaccine.

The table lists this clonotype with many counts. The chain uses TRBV15 and TRBJ2-5; 9 nucleotides agree with TRBD1. This CDR3 contains 15 residues. Per germline, CDR1 LNHNV and CDR2 YYDKDF (reference sequence). The V gene end was trimmed by 3 bases and the J gene end by 5 bases; junction bases not matched to a gene: 7. Written as DNA, the CDR3 is TGTGCCACCAGCAGTCCTAACAGGGGGCTGGAGACCCAGTACTTC. It yields the protein CATSSPNRGLETQYF.

This clonotype was counted at least ten times. The chain is built from TRBV29-1 and TRBJ2-1; D possibly corresponds to TRBD2 (6 bases). There are 14 residues in the CDR3. The germline V gene has CDR1 SQVTM and CDR2 ANQGSEA. Trimming pared 4 bases from V and 0 bases from J, leaving 10 bases between. DNA of the CDR3: TGCAGCGTTGTCGGGCGGGGCTCCTACAATGAGCAGTTCTTC. This encodes CSVVGRGSYNEQFF.

The J gene is TRBJ2-5, the V gene TRBV3-1, with 9 positions matching TRBD2. CDR3 length equals 17 residues. J lost 1 base, V lost 10 bases, and 16 bases had no gene match. Germline V lookup: CDR1 LGHDT, CDR2 YNNKEL (reference sequence). The CDR3 DNA sequence: TGTGCCACCTCCCCCTCGCGGGGGGGCGTGTTCCAAGAGACCCAGTACTTC. Translated, it gives CATSPSRGGVFQETQYF.

The rearrangement uses TRBV2 and TRBJ2-6; D not certain. CDR1 and CDR2 (germline): SNHLY, FYNNEI. The CDR3 sequence is 17 residues long. V was clipped by 2 bases and J by 3 bases, with 14 bases between them. CDR3 nucleotide sequence: TGTGCCAGCAGTGAAAAGGGATATGCCCTTGGGGCCAACGTCCTGACTTTC. It specifies CASSEKGYALGANVLTF.

This clonotype came up many times. The chain uses TRBV7-9 and TRBJ2-1; D is unclear. The germline V and J ends were trimmed by 4 bases and 5 bases, with 0 bases remaining between them. This CDR3 contains 10 residues. Germline CDR1 reads SEHNR; CDR2 reads FQNEAQ (reference sequence). In DNA form, the CDR3 reads TGTGCCAGCAGCTACAATGAGCAGTTCTTC. This codes for CASSYNEQFF.

This clonotype came up a few times. The chain couples TRBV29-1 to TRBJ2-2; 7 bases are a match to TRBD1. V lost 4 bases and J lost 8; bases outside the gene matches: 7. The CDR3 length is 13 residues. The germline gives CDR1 SQVTM, CDR2 ANQGSEA. CDR3 sequence: CSVVSRGIGELFF. CDR3 nucleotide sequence: TGCAGCGTTGTGTCCAGGGGGATAGGGGAGCTGTTTTTT.

There are a few counts of this clonotype. The chain links TRBV7-9 to TRBJ2-1; 10 nucleotides match TRBD2. The CDR3 is made up of 15 amino acids. Per germline, CDR1 SEHNR and CDR2 FQNEAQ (reference sequence). Unmatched junction bases numbered 6, after V lost 7 bases and J lost 3 bases. CDR3 loop: CASTPAGGFYNEQFF. CDR3 DNA: TGTGCCAGCACCCCAGCGGGGGGGTTCTACAATGAGCAGTTCTTC.

About this clonotype: One base away lies a much larger clone, so this may be a sequencing read error. J is TRBJ1-6 and V is TRBV4-3; 8 bases match TRBD1. The V gene end was trimmed by 4 bases and the J gene end by 10 bases; junction bases not matched to a gene: 18. The germline V gene has CDR1 LGHNA and CDR2 YSLEER. The CDR3 consists of 18 residues. CDR3 amino acids: CASSRDSGIGQGRSPLHF. CDR3 coding DNA: TGCGCCAGCAGCCGGGACTCTGGGATAGGACAGGGCAGGTCACCCCTCCACTTT.

This clonotype occurred many times. The chain uses TRBV7-2 and TRBJ2-5; 8 bases are shared with TRBD2. V lost 4 bases and J lost 4; bases outside the gene matches: 5. Germline V gives CDR1 SGHTA, CDR2 FQGNSA. There are 14 residues in the CDR3. The CDR3: CASSSGGGLETQYF. The CDR3 nucleotides are TGTGCCAGCAGCTCCGGGGGGGGCCTAGAGACCCAGTACTTC.

The chain combines TRBV2 with TRBJ2-5; D ambiguous. V was shortened by 11 bases and J by 4 bases, with 11 bases between the two germline ends. The germline V gene has CDR1 SNHLY and CDR2 FYNNEI. The CDR3 contains 11 residues. The CDR3 DNA reads as TGTGCCTTCTGTCTCCTAGAGACCCAGTACTTC. This gives the protein CAFCLLETQYF.

This clonotype was counted many times. This rearrangement joins TRBV5-1 to TRBJ2-1; D is ambiguous. Looked up from germline, CDR1 is SGHRS and CDR2 is YFSETQ. The CDR3 contains 13 residues. V dropped 9 bases and J dropped 5 bases, with 15 bases sitting between them. In nucleotides, the CDR3 is TGCGCCACCCGACGACCCGGAGACAATGAGCAGTTCTTC. The encoded protein is CATRRPGDNEQFF.

This clonotype was recorded at least ten times. The gene calls are TRBV5-1 and TRBJ1-1, with no clear D. The V gene lost 2 bases and the J gene lost 7 bases, with 9 bases spanning the gap. Germline loops: CDR1 SGHRS, CDR2 YFSETQ. The CDR3 is made up of 12 amino acids. CDR3 sequence reads: CASSFTRDEAFF. The DNA for the CDR3 is TGCGCCAGCAGCTTTACGCGAGATGAAGCTTTCTTT. Supplemented by reference TRBV5-1 and TRBJ1-1, the full variable domain reads KAGVTQTPRYLIKTRGQQVTLSCSPISGHRSVSWYQQTPGQGLQFLFEYFSETQRNKGNFPGRFSGRQFSNSRSEMNVSTLELGDSALYLCASSFTRDEAFFGQGTRLTVV.

The V call is TRBV12-3 or TRBV12-4, the J call TRBJ1-5; D is possibly TRBD1 (6 bases). Trimming cost V 4 bases and J 3 bases, with 7 bases left between them. The CDR3 sequence is 13 residues long. The CDR3 DNA reads as TGTGCCAGCAGTTCAGGGGTCAATCAGCCCCAGCATTTT. Its translation: CASSSGVNQPQHF.

This clonotype showed up many times. The chain is built from TRBV29-1 and TRBJ2-3; TRBD2 agrees at 7 bases. CDR3 length: 14 amino acids. Germline V gene lookup returns CDR1 SQVTM and CDR2 ANQGSEA. V dropped 4 bases and J dropped 4; count of bases not matched to a gene: 8. As DNA, the CDR3 is TGCAGCGTTGTTGCTAGCGGAGGTGCAGATACGCAGTATTTT. It is translated as CSVVASGGADTQYF.

In the case of this clonotype: This may be a read error: a much more frequent sequence differs by one nucleotide. The CDR3 sequence: CASRLSGLMNTGELFF. The CDR3 nucleotides read TGTGCCAGCAGACTCTCGGGACTGATGAACACCGGGGAGCTGTTTTTT. V gene TRBV12-3 or TRBV12-4 combines with J gene TRBJ2-2, with a possible D match to TRBD2 (6 bases). The CDR3 has 16 amino acids. Trimming shortened V by 6 bases and J by 1 base, and 15 bases separated the two germline ends.

This clonotype was observed a few times. The CDR3, as DNA: TGTGCCAGCAGTTTATCAGGGGCCGGGATGATTTTGGACATTCAGTACTTC. It encodes CASSLSGAGMILDIQYF. The chain is built from TRBV12-3 or TRBV12-4 and TRBJ2-4, with D tentatively TRBD1 (6 bases). The CDR3 totals 17 residues. V was shortened by 2 bases and J by 8 bases, with 22 bases between the two germline ends.

As concerns this clonotype: A much larger clone differs by one base, so this may be a read error. J is TRBJ2-7 and V is TRBV21-1; whether TRBD1, the table's D call, matches the DNA was not checked. TRBV21-1 has pseudogene status. CDR3 length: 12 residues. The CDR3 sequence: CASRTGFKEQYV. In nucleotides, the CDR3 is TGTGCCAGCCGGACAGGGTTTAAGGAGCAGTACGTC.

Here the CDR3 DNA reads TGTGCCAGCAGCTCTTCGTTATGGGGGCACACTGAAGCTTTCTTT. This sequence encodes CASSSSLWGHTEAFF. The chain carries TRBV6-9 and TRBJ1-1; weak D call: TRBD1 (6 bases). The V end lost 6 bases, the J end lost 3 bases, and 17 bases lay between the germline ends. CDR3 length: 15 amino acids. Germline assignment: CDR1 MNHGY and CDR2 SVAAGI.

This clonotype has more than one count but fewer than ten. V is TRBV6-1 and J is TRBJ1-2, with a weak D call TRBD1 (6 bases). The CDR3 is made up of 14 amino acids. Germline CDR1 reads MNHNS; CDR2 reads SASEGT. The V and J ends lost 2 bases and 7 bases respectively, with 14 bases between them. CDR3 protein: CASSEWGARGGYTF. As DNA, the CDR3 is TGTGCCAGCAGTGAATGGGGGGCGAGAGGTGGCTACACCTTC.

This clonotype was detected only a few times. The chain carries TRBV6-5 and TRBJ1-3, with D unresolved. The V gene lost 2 bases and the J gene lost 2 bases, with 7 bases spanning the gap. There are 14 residues in the CDR3. The germline CDR1 and CDR2 sequences are MNHEY and SVGAGI. The CDR3 bases are TGTGCCAGCAGTTACGCGGCAACTGGAAACACCATATATTTT. It translates to CASSYAATGNTIYF.

This clonotype has ten or more counts. This chain connects TRBV12-3 or TRBV12-4 to TRBJ2-5; D is uncertain. This CDR3 region has 13 residues. Trimming took 2 bases from V and 3 from J, leaving 7 bases between them. This CDR3 is CASSLWQKETQYF. DNA of the CDR3: TGTGCCAGCAGTTTATGGCAGAAAGAGACCCAGTACTTC.

This clonotype was seen repeatedly, ten times or more. The rearrangement links TRBV29-1 to TRBJ2-7; TRBD1 agrees at 8 bases. The J segment lost 4 bases and the V segment lost 3 bases, leaving 8 bases of the junction unmatched. The CDR3 spans 14 residues. The germline CDR1 and CDR2 sequences are SQVTM and ANQGSEA. The chain's CDR3 is CSVEEGTGLYEQYF. For the CDR3, the DNA is TGCAGCGTTGAGGAAGGGACAGGCCTTTACGAGCAGTACTTC.

In its sample, this clonotype was seen many times. The chain employs TRBV7-6 and TRBJ1-2; D is perhaps TRBD1 (6 bases). The germline gives CDR1 SGHVS, CDR2 FNYEAQ. Trimming removed 6 bases at V and 8 bases at J, with 28 bases between. The CDR3 has 17 amino acids. The CDR3 is CASSLKWKGPLGGGYTF. CDR3 nucleotide sequence: TGTGCCAGCAGTCTTAAGTGGAAGGGCCCACTAGGGGGGGGCTACACCTTC.

This clonotype has ten or more counts. The chain carries TRBV25-1 and TRBJ2-7; 9 bases are shared with TRBD1. The CDR3 covers 14 residues. The V segment lost 1 base and the J segment 3 bases; nucleotides outside the gene matches: 1. Germline V gives CDR1 MGHDK, CDR2 SYGVNS. Written as DNA, the CDR3 is TGTGCCAGCAGTGAATGGGGACAGGGCTACGAGCAGTACTTC. It is translated as CASSEWGQGYEQYF.

This clonotype was seen more than once but under ten times. The chain uses TRBV13 and TRBJ1-2, with D maybe TRBD1 (6 bases). The CDR3 is 16 amino acids. The V gene lost 5 bases and the J gene lost 4 bases, with 20 bases spanning the gap. The germline gives CDR1 PRHDT, CDR2 FYEKMQ (reference sequence). The CDR3 DNA follows: TGTGCCAGCAGCCCTAGGAATCCACAGGGCGGCTATGGCTACACCTTC. Translating it yields CASSPRNPQGGYGYTF.

This clonotype appeared a few times. The chain couples TRBV15 to TRBJ2-2; D gene unclear. Germline V gene lookup returns CDR1 LNHNV and CDR2 YYDKDF (reference sequence). Trimming removed 5 bases from V and 4 bases from J, with 2 bases in between. CDR3 size: 11 residues. The CDR3 loop reads CATSATGELFF. In nucleotides, the CDR3 is TGTGCCACCAGCGCCACCGGGGAGCTGTTTTTT.

This chain's CDR3 is CASSLTGGADNEQFF. The CDR3 DNA follows: TGCGCCAGCAGCTTGACCGGGGGGGCGGACAATGAGCAGTTCTTC. V is TRBV5-1 and J is TRBJ2-1; 8 bases are a match to TRBD2. This CDR3 region has 15 residues. V lost 1 base and J lost 5; bases outside the gene matches: 5. The germline CDR1 and CDR2 sequences are SGHRS and YFSETQ.

This clonotype was recorded a few times. V gene TRBV7-9 combines with J gene TRBJ2-1, with unresolved D. The V and J ends lost 4 bases and 0 bases respectively, with 13 bases between them. The CDR3 sequence is 16 residues long. Germline assignment: CDR1 SEHNR and CDR2 FQNEAQ (reference sequence). The CDR3 region is CASSSVVGGSYNEQFF. The CDR3 DNA follows: TGTGCCAGCAGCTCAGTAGTCGGCGGCTCCTACAATGAGCAGTTCTTC. Supplemented by reference TRBV7-9 and TRBJ2-1, the full variable domain reads DTGVSQNPRHKITKRGQNVTFRCDPISEHNRLYWYRQTLGQGPEFLTYFQNEAQLEKSRLLSDRFSAERPKGSFSTLEIQRTEQGDSAMYLCASSSVVGGSYNEQFFGPGTRLTVL.

V is TRBV4-1 and J is TRBJ2-7; D gene uncertain. Germline V gene data show CDR1 as MGHRA and CDR2 as YSYEKL. V lost 0 bases, J lost 4 bases, and 10 bases lay in between. The CDR3 totals 14 residues. The DNA of the CDR3 is TGCGCCAGCAGCCAAGAGGACGGGTTTTACGAGCAGTACTTC. Its protein product is CASSQEDGFYEQYF.